The present entry profiles one T cell receptor beta chain with its context. In the authors' workflow: Quantification of nucleated cells was approximated via reference gene primer amplification. Clones were read by immunoSEQ multiplex PCR, and TCRdb kept only the in-frame ones, dropping some. For V, J and clone size, that table is used; D and trimming come from the DNA. Of about 150,000 clones in the sample, approximately 85% were seen once. The V and J ends lost 0 bases and 4 bases respectively, with 8 bases between them. The length of the CDR3 is 14 residues. Germline lookup yields CDR1 SGHTS and CDR2 YDEGEE. This sample is drawn from a study of blood T cell repertoires in COVID-19. Study in general: The United States, Italy and Spain provided the acute and convalescent COVID-19 samples. Sample material is recorded as cDNA or gDNA derived from T cells, B-cell-depleted T cells, or PBMCs.

Followed longitudinally, the Seattle patients had been enrolled during active infection. The sequence was obtained from a woman over 75 with COVID-19, enrolled during active disease. Material: peripheral blood. The genes are TRBV5-8 and TRBJ2-1; maybe TRBD2 (5 bases). CDR3 region: CASSLALAYNEQFF. CDR3 DNA: TGTGCCAGCAGCTTGGCCCTAGCTTACAATGAGCAGTTCTTC.